This T cell receptor beta chain emerged from a study of regulatory T cells in long-lasting Graves disease. Note on this clonotype: Its antigen is unidentified.

V was trimmed by 5 bases and J by 4 bases, leaving 21 bases between them. The CDR3 is 18 residues long. Germline V lookup: CDR1 MNHEY, CDR2 SVGAGI. Time point here: newly diagnosed GD, antithyroid drugs for less than 3 months. Generation of the TCR library employed RNA extracted from PBMCs. In building TCR beta libraries, iRepertoire HTBI primers were used together with Arm-PCR of CDR3 regions. MiXCR, run by TCRdb on the multiplex PCR reads, gives a single entry per CDR3 protein. The repertoire holds 450,000 to 650,000 distinct CDR3 sequences, with approximately 16% as singletons. The study's findings and limits: TRBV28, TRBJ1-2 and TRBJ2-5 were segments that persistent disease favored.

A further study also used this sample, focusing on T cells in Graves' hyperthyroidism and ophthalmopathy. As that report states: Hyperthyroidism was newly diagnosed in patients aged 18 to 65 (duration under 2 months). Stable hyperthyroidism was separated from ophthalmopathy by a model based on 13 V-J features.

The V call is TRBV6-5, the J call TRBJ2-6, with D perhaps matching TRBD1 (6 bases). The sequence derives from a woman in her forties or fifties with Graves disease. The sequenced sample was peripheral blood mononuclear cells (PBMCs), obtained at new diagnosis, from a patient treated with antithyroid drugs. The DNA for the CDR3 is TGTGCCAGCAGTACTCGGGCCTACAGGGACGCAGGGGCCAACGTCCTGACTTTC. Translating it yields CASSTRAYRDAGANVLTF.